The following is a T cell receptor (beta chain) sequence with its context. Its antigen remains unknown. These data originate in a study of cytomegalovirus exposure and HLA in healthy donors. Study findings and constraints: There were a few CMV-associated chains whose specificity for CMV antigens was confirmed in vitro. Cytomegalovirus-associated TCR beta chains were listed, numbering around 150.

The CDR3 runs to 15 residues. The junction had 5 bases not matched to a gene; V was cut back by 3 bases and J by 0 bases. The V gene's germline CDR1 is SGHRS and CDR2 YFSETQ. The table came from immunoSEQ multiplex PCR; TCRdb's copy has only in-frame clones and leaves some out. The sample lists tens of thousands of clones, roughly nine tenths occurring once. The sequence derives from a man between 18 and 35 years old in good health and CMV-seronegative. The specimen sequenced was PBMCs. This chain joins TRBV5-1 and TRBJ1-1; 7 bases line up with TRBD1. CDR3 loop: CASSYSGQMNTEAFF. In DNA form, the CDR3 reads TGCGCCAGCAGCTACTCGGGACAGATGAACACTGAAGCTTTCTTT.